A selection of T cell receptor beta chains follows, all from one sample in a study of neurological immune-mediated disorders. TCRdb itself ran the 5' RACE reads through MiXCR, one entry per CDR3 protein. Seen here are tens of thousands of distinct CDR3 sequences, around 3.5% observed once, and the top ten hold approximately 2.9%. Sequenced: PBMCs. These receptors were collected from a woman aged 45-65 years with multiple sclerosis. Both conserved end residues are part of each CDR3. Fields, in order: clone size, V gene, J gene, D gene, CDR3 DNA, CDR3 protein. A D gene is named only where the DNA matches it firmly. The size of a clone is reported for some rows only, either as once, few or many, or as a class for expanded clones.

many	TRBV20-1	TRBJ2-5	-	TGCAGTGCTAGAGATTCGGCCCAGACCCAAGAGACCCAGTACTTC	CSARDSAQTQETQYF
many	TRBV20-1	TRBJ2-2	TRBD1	TGCAGTGCTGGAGATCCGGGACAGGGGTTGGGCGGGGAGCTGTTTTTT	CSAGDPGQGLGGELFF
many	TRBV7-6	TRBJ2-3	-	TGTGCCAGCAGCCCTCGCCAGACTACAGATACGCAGTATTTT	CASSPRQTTDTQYF
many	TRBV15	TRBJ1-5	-	TGTGCCACCAGCAGAGATCCGGGGAATCAGCCCCAGCATTTT	CATSRDPGNQPQHF
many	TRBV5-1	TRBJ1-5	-	TGCGCCAGCAGCTTGGAAGGGGGTCCGCAGCCCCAGCATTTT	CASSLEGGPQPQHF
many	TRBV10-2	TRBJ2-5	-	TGCGCCAGCAGTGTCAATTTCGAGACCCAGTACTTC	CASSVNFETQYF
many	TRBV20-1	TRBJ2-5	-	TGCAGTGCTCATAAAGGGGGGGGAGAGACCCAGTACTTC	CSAHKGGGETQYF
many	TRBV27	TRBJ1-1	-	TGTGCCAGCAGTTCAGAAACGGGACTCGGGAACACTGAAGCTTTCTTT	CASSSETGLGNTEAFF
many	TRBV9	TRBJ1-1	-	TGTGCCAGCAGCAAATCGGGCTACACTGAAGCTTTCTTT	CASSKSGYTEAFF
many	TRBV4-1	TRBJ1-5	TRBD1	TGCGCCAGCAGCCAAGTAAGGGGACAGGGGTATCAGCCCCAGCATTTT	CASSQVRGQGYQPQHF
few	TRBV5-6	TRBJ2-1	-	TGTGCCAGCAGCCTACCTTTAGTGCACCTATCGGCGGGGGCATACAATGAGCAGTTCTTC	CASSLPLVHLSAGAYNEQFF
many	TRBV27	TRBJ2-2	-	TGTGCCAGCAGTTCGGCGGGGCCCGGGGAGCTGTTTTTT	CASSSAGPGELFF
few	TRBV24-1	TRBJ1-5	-	TGTGCCACCAGTGATAGTACCGGGAGCGATCATCAGCCCCAGCATTTT	CATSDSTGSDHQPQHF
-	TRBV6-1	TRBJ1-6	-	TGTGCCAGCAGCAGGGATTCACCCCTACACTTT	CASSRDSPLHF
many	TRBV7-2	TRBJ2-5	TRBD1	TGTGCCAGCAGAAGGGACAGGGGGCGTCAAGAGACCCAGTACTTC	CASRRDRGRQETQYF
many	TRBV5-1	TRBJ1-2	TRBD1	TGCGCCAGCAGCGATACAGGGGCTGGTGGCTACACCTTC	CASSDTGAGGYTF
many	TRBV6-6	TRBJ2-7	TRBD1	TGTGCCAGCCTGTCGGGACAGGGACTCTACGAGCAGTACTTC	CASLSGQGLYEQYF
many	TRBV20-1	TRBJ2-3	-	TGCAGTGCTCTTGAGGGCAGAACAAGGTTTACAGATACGCAGTATTTT	CSALEGRTRFTDTQYF
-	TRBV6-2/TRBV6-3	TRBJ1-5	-	TGTGCCAGCACTTACGGGCTGGTCTCTAACAATAAGACCCAGAATTTT	CASTYGLVSNNKTQNF
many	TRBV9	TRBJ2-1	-	TGTGCCAGCAGCGTAGCCCTTGGTAGGACTAACAACAATGAGCAGTTCTTC	CASSVALGRTNNNEQFF
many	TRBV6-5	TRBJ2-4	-	TGTGCCAGCAGACCCGGGGTAGCCAAAAACATTCAGTACTTC	CASRPGVAKNIQYF
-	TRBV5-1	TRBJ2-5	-	TGCGCCAGCAGCTTTCGGGTAAACCAGTACTTC	CASSFRVNQYF
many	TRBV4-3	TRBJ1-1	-	TGCGCCAGCAGCCAAGTCGGGAGAAACACTGAAGCTTTCTTT	CASSQVGRNTEAFF
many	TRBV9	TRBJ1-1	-	TGTGCCAGCAGCGTAGATACAGGAACGAACACTGAAGCTTTCTTT	CASSVDTGTNTEAFF
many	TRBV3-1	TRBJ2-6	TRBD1	TGTGCCAGCAGCCAAGATCTTAACAGGGGATTTTCTGGGGCCAACGTCCTGACTTTC	CASSQDLNRGFSGANVLTF
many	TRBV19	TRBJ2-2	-	TGTGCCAGTAGCACAGGAACCGGGGAGCTGTTTTTT	CASSTGTGELFF
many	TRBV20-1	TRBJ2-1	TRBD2	TGCAGTGCTAGGAACCCAAGCGGGGGGGCCATCAATGAGCAGTTCTTC	CSARNPSGGAINEQFF
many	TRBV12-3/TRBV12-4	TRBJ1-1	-	TGTGCCAGCAGTATTAGGGTGGGGGAAGCTTTCTTT	CASSIRVGEAFF
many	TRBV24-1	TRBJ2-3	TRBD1	TGTGCCACCAGTGAGATAGACAGGGGAGACACAGATACGCAGTATTTT	CATSEIDRGDTDTQYF
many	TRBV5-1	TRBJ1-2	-	TGCGCCAGCAGTCTCTTTCCCCCCACCGGGACCTCCTATGGCTACACCTTC	CASSLFPPTGTSYGYTF
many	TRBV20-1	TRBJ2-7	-	TGCAGTGCTAGCGAGATGGCGAGGGAGCAGTACTTC	CSASEMAREQYF
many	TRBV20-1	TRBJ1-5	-	TGCAGTGCTACTCCCACAGGGTGGAATAGCAATCAGCCCCAGCATTTT	CSATPTGWNSNQPQHF
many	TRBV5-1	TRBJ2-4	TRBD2	TGCGCCAGCAGCACTGACCGGGGGGGGGCCATTCAGTACTTC	CASSTDRGGAIQYF
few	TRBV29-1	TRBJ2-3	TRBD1	TGCAGCGGAGGAAAGCAGGGGGCGGCAGATACGCAGTATTTT	CSGGKQGAADTQYF
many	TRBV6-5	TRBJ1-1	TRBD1	TGTGCCAGCAGTTACCGACAGGGATCTCTGAACACTGAAGCTTTCTTT	CASSYRQGSLNTEAFF
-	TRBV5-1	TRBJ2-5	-	TGCGCCAGCAGCTTATGGGGGGGGGACAGATCCTTGGAGACCCAGTACTTC	CASSLWGGDRSLETQYF
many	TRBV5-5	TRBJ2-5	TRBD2	TGTGCCAGCAGCCGGACTAGCCAAAAAGAGACCCAGTACTTC	CASSRTSQKETQYF
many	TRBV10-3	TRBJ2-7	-	TGTGCCATCATGGGAACAGGGGGGGCCTACGAGCAGTACTTC	CAIMGTGGAYEQYF
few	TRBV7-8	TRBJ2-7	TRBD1	TGTGCCAGCAGCCCCTGGACAGGGGGTCCTACGGGCTACGAGCAGTACTTC	CASSPWTGGPTGYEQYF
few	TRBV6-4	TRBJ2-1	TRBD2	TGTACCAGCAGTGACTCCGGGGGGGCCTACAATGAGCAGTTCTTC	CTSSDSGGAYNEQFF
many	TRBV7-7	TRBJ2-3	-	TGTGCTAGCAGCTTAAGCCCGGGAAGAGATACGCAGTATTTT	CASSLSPGRDTQYF